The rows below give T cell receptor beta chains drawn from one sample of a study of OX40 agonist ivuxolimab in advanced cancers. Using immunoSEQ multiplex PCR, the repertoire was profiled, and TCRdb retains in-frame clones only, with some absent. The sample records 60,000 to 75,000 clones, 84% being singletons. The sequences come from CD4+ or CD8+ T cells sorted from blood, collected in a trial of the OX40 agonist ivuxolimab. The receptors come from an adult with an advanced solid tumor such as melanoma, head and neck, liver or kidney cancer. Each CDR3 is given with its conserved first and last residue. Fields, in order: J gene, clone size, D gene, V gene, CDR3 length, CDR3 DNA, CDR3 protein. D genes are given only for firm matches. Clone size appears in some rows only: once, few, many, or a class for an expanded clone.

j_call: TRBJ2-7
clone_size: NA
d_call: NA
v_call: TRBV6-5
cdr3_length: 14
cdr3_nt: TGTGCCAGCTTTGGTGGGGGCGCTCCTGGGGAGCAGTACTTC
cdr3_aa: CASFGGGAPGEQYF

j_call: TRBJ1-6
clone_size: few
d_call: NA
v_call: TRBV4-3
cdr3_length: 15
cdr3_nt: TGCGCCAGCAGCCAGACGTGGGCCTTTAATTCACCCCTCCACTTT
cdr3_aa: CASSQTWAFNSPLHF

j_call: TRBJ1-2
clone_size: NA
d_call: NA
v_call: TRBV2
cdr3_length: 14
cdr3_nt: TGTGCCAGCACCTCGAACGCAGGGTCCGGGGGCTACACCTTC
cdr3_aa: CASTSNAGSGGYTF

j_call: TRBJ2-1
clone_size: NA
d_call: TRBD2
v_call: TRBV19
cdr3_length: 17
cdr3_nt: TGTGCCAGTAGTACCGCCCGACTAGCGGGGGGATACAATGAGCAGTTCTTC
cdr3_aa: CASSTARLAGGYNEQFF

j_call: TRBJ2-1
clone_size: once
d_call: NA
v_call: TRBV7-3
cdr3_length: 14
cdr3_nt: TGTGCCAGCAGCCACGGGGGATCCTACAATGAGCAGTTCTTC
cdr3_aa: CASSHGGSYNEQFF

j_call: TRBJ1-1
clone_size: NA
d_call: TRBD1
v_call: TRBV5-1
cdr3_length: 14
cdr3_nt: TGCGCCAGCAGCCCGGGACAGTCGAACACTGAAGCTTTCTTT
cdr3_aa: CASSPGQSNTEAFF

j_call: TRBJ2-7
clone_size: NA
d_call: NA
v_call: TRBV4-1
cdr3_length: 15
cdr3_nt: TGCGCCAGCAGCCAAGCCGCGCACGGGGCCTACGAGCAGTACTTC
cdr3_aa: CASSQAAHGAYEQYF

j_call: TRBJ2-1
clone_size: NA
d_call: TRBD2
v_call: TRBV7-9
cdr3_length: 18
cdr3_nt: TGTGCCAGCAGCTTAGCCGGATGGTCAAGCGGGAGGGGGGATGAGCAGTTCTTC
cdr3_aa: CASSLAGWSSGRGDEQFF

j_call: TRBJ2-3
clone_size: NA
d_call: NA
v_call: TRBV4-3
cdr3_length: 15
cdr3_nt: TGCGCCAGCAGCCAAGATTTTTTCCGCACAGATACGCAGTATTTT
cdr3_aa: CASSQDFFRTDTQYF

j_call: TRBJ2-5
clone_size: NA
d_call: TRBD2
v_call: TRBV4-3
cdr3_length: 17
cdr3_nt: TGCGCCAGCAGCCAAGAGGCAGGACTAGCGGGATTAGAGACCCAGTACTTC
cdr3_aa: CASSQEAGLAGLETQYF

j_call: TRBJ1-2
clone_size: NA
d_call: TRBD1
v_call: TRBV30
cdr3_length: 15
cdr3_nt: TGTGCCTGGAGTGTACAGAGACAGGGGTCCTATGGCTACACCTTC
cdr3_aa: CAWSVQRQGSYGYTF